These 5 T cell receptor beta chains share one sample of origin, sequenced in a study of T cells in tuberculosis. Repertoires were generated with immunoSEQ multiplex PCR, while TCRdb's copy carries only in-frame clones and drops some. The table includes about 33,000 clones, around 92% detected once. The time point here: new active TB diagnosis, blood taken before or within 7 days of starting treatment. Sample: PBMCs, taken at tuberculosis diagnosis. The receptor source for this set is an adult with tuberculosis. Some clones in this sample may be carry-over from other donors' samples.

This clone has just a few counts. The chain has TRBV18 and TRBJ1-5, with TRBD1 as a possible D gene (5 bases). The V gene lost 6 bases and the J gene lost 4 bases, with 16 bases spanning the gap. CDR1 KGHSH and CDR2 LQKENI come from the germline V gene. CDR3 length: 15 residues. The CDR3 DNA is TGTGCCAGCTCTCACCGTAGGGGATTGAATCAGCCCCAGCATTTT. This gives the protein CASSHRRGLNQPQHF.

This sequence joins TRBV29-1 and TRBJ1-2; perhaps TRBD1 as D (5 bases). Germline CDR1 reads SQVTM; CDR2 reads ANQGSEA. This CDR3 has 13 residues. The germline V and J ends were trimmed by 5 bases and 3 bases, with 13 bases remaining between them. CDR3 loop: CSVRLTDHYGYTF. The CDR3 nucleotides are TGCAGCGTTCGGCTGACAGACCACTATGGCTACACCTTC.

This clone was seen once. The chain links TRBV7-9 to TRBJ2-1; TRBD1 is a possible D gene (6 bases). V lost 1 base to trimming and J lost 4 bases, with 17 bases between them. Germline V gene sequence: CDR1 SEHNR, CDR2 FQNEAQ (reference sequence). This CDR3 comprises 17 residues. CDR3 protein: CASSLVTGTRDYNEQFF. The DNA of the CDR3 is TGTGCCAGCAGCTTAGTCACCGGGACAAGGGATTACAATGAGCAGTTCTTC.

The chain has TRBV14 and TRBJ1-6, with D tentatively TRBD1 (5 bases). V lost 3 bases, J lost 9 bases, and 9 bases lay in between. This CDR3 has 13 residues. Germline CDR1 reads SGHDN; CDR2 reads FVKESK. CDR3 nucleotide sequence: TGTGCCAGCAGCCAGTACAGGATTTCACCCCTCCACTTT. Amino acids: CASSQYRISPLHF.

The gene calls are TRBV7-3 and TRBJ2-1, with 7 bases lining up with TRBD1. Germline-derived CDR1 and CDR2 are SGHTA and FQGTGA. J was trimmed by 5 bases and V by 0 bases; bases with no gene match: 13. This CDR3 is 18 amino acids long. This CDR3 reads CASSLTGTAHTSNNEQFF. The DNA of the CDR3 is TGTGCCAGCAGCTTAACGGGGACAGCGCACACGAGCAACAATGAGCAGTTCTTC. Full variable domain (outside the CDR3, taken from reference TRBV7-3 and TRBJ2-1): GAGVSQTPSNKVTEKGKYVELRCDPISGHTALYWYRQSLGQGPEFLIYFQGTGAADDSGLPNDRFFAVRPEGSVSTLKIQRTERGDSAVYLCASSLTGTAHTSNNEQFFGPGTRLTVL.